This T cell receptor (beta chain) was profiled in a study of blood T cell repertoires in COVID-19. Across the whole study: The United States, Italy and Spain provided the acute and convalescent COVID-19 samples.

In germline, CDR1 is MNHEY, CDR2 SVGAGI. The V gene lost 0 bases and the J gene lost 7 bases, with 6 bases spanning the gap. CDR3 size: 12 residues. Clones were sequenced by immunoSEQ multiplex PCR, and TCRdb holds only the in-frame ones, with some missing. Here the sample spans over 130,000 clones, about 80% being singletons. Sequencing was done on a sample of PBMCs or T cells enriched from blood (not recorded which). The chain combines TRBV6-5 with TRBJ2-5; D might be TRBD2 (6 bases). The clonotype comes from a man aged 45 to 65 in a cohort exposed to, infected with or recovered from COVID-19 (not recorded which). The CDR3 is CASSYSEGTQYF. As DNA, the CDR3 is TGTGCCAGCAGTTACTCGGAGGGGACCCAGTACTTC.